These 30 T cell receptor beta chains were all obtained from the same sample, sequenced in a study of cytomegalovirus exposure and HLA in healthy donors. PCR involved 60 Vbeta and 13 Jbeta primers. The method was immunoSEQ multiplex PCR; TCRdb's version includes in-frame clones alone and lacks a portion of them. The repertoire holds about 140,000 clones, with about three quarters as singletons. Sequencing input: PBMCs. Source of these receptors: a woman under 40 in good health and CMV-seronegative.

The V and J genes are TRBV7-2 and TRBJ2-3; D is undetermined. CDR3 size: 13 residues. V lost 2 bases, J lost 4 bases, and 7 bases lay in between. Germline CDR1 reads SGHTA; CDR2 reads FQGNSA. CDR3 DNA sequence: TGTGCCAGCAGCTTACGCGGAGCAGATACGCAGTATTTT. Translation: CASSLRGADTQYF. Filled out from reference TRBV7-2 and TRBJ2-3, the complete variable domain reads GAGVSQSPSNKVTEKGKDVELRCDPISGHTALYWYRQSLGQGLEFLIYFQGNSAPDKSGLPSDRFSAERTGGSVSTLTIQRTQQEDSAVYLCASSLRGADTQYFGPGTRLTVL.

The chain couples TRBV5-4 to TRBJ2-6; possible D gene TRBD1, 6 bases. CDR1 SGHNT and CDR2 YYREEE come from the germline V gene (reference sequence). The ends were cut back, 0 bases at V and 3 bases at J, with 10 bases in the middle. CDR3 length equals 16 residues. The CDR3 DNA sequence: TGTGCCAGCAGCTTGGGGGGGCCGGGTGGGGCCAACGTCCTGACTTTC. Protein sequence: CASSLGGPGGANVLTF.

This clone came up a few times. The rearrangement uses TRBV25-1 and TRBJ1-5; D is perhaps TRBD1 (5 bases). V was cut by 3 bases and J by 1 base, with 13 bases left in between. CDR3 size: 16 residues. The germline gives CDR1 MGHDK, CDR2 SYGVNS. CDR3 coding DNA: TGTGCCAGCAGTGATCGACGGACACCCAGCAATCAGCCCCAGCATTTT. Amino acids: CASSDRRTPSNQPQHF. The variable domain in full, completed from reference TRBV25-1 and TRBJ1-5, reads EADIYQTPRYLVIGTGKKITLECSQTMGHDKMYWYQQDPGMELHLIHYSYGVNSTEKGDLSSESTVSRIRTEHFPLTLESARPSHTSQYLCASSDRRTPSNQPQHFGDGTRLSIL.

The chain combines TRBV12-5 with TRBJ2-7, with TRBD2 identical over 8 bases. The germline gives CDR1 LGHNT, CDR2 FRNRAP. CDR3 length equals 14 residues. The V segment lost 4 bases and the J segment 5 bases; nucleotides outside the gene matches: 7. The CDR3 sequence: CASGSRGGNHEQYF. The DNA for the CDR3 is TGTGCTAGTGGTTCCCGCGGGGGGAATCACGAGCAGTACTTC.

This chain connects TRBV9 to TRBJ2-7, with D perhaps matching TRBD1 (6 bases). Germline assignment: CDR1 SGDLS and CDR2 YYNGEE. This CDR3 has 14 amino acids. V lost 4 bases, J lost 0 bases, and 11 bases lay in between. CDR3 nucleotides: TGTGCCAGCAGCACGGCAGGGGCCTCCTACGAGCAGTACTTC. Amino acid sequence: CASSTAGASYEQYF.

The chain links TRBV28 to TRBJ1-5; tentatively, D is TRBD1 (5 bases). Looked up from germline, CDR1 is MDHEN and CDR2 is SYDVKM. V lost 1 base and J lost 4, with 5 bases in between. CDR3 length: 13 amino acids. DNA of the CDR3: TGTGCCAGCAGTTTATCAGGGAATCAGCCCCAGCATTTT. This sequence encodes CASSLSGNQPQHF.

V and J are TRBV19 and TRBJ1-5; D remains unclear. Trimming stripped 5 bases from V and 0 bases from J, with 8 bases between. This CDR3 is built from 14 residues. Germline V gene sequence: CDR1 LNHDA, CDR2 SQIVND (reference sequence). In DNA form, the CDR3 reads TGTGCCAGTAGTGTTTTTCATAGCAATCAGCCCCAGCATTTT. Protein sequence: CASSVFHSNQPQHF.

The V gene is TRBV7-2, the J gene TRBJ1-1; no clear D gene. Trimming left V 5 bases short and J 9 bases short, with 19 bases between. Germline values: CDR1 SGHTA, CDR2 FQGNSA. The CDR3 loop spans 14 amino acids. For the CDR3, the DNA is TGTGCCAGCAGCGCCGCGCGAGGAGGGCAAAAAGCTTTCTTT. Translating gives CASSAARGGQKAFF. The full variable domain, rest sourced from reference TRBV7-2 and TRBJ1-1, is GAGVSQSPSNKVTEKGKDVELRCDPISGHTALYWYRQSLGQGLEFLIYFQGNSAPDKSGLPSDRFSAERTGGSVSTLTIQRTQQEDSAVYLCASSAARGGQKAFFGQGTRLTVV.

This clone was seen only once. V and J are TRBV4-2 and TRBJ2-3; D gene ambiguous. The V gene's germline CDR1 is LGHNA and CDR2 YNFKEQ. The CDR3 is made up of 15 amino acids. V lost 3 bases to trimming and J lost 2 bases, with 12 bases between them. Written as DNA, the CDR3 is TGTGCCAGCAGCCACCGTGAGAGAGACACAGATACGCAGTATTTT. This sequence encodes CASSHRERDTDTQYF.

The chain is built from TRBV7-3 and TRBJ2-1, with 9 nucleotides matching TRBD1. After removal of 5 bases from V and 15 bases from J, the junction contained 11 bases not matched to a gene. The germline V gene encodes CDR1 SGHTA and CDR2 FQGTGA. This CDR3 contains 13 residues. Here the CDR3 reads CASSPSTTGGPFF. The CDR3, as DNA: TGTGCCAGCAGCCCCAGCACGACAGGGGGGCCGTTCTTC. The entire variable domain, with the rest obtained from reference TRBV7-3 and TRBJ2-1, is as follows: GAGVSQTPSNKVTEKGKYVELRCDPISGHTALYWYRQSLGQGPEFLIYFQGTGAADDSGLPNDRFFAVRPEGSVSTLKIQRTERGDSAVYLCASSPSTTGGPFFGPGTRLTVL.

In the case of this clone: This specimen includes other DNA sequences encoding the same CDR3. The chain uses TRBV28 and TRBJ2-5; TRBD2 is a possible D gene (5 bases). Germline V gene data show CDR1 as MDHEN and CDR2 as SYDVKM. This CDR3 has 14 amino acids. V lost 2 bases to trimming and J lost 2 bases, with 9 bases between them. This CDR3 reads CASSLAGGQETQYF. For the CDR3, the DNA is TGTGCCAGCAGTTTAGCGGGTGGGCAAGAGACCCAGTACTTC.

In this sample, this clone turned up once. The CDR3 DNA reads as TGTGCCAGCTCACGTCTCCTAGCGGGGGGCTCCCAAGAGACCCAGTACTTC. Encoded protein: CASSRLLAGGSQETQYF. V gene TRBV18 combines with J gene TRBJ2-5, with 11 bases that match TRBD2. Germline-derived CDR1 and CDR2 are KGHSH and LQKENI. The junction had 8 bases not matched to a gene; V was cut back by 4 bases and J by 1 base. The CDR3 contains 17 residues.

This sequence joins TRBV6-1 and TRBJ1-1; 7 nucleotides align to TRBD1. Germline CDR1 and CDR2: MNHNS and SASEGT. The CDR3 is made up of 14 amino acids. The J segment lost 11 bases and the V segment lost 7 bases, leaving 16 bases of the junction unmatched. CDR3 loop: CASTEGAEGCLAFF. The DNA for the CDR3 is TGTGCCAGCACAGAGGGGGCTGAGGGTTGTTTGGCTTTCTTT.

The gene calls are TRBV28 and TRBJ2-5; D may be TRBD1 (5 bases). The J call may not be correct, given that the DNA end is closer to TRBJ2-7. The CDR3 covers 13 residues. From germline, CDR1 is MDHEN and CDR2 SYDVKM. The CDR3 loop reads CASSQGGAYEQYF. The CDR3 coding sequence is TGTGCCAGCAGCCAGGGTGGGGCCTACGAGCAGTACTTC.

The chain couples TRBV18 to TRBJ1-5; the D is unclear. The CDR3 is 15 amino acids. V shed 2 bases and J shed 2 bases, with 10 bases lying between them. Looked up from germline, CDR1 is KGHSH and CDR2 is LQKENI. CDR3 amino acids: CASSPNNVGNQPQHF. The CDR3 nucleotides are TGTGCCAGCTCACCAAACAATGTCGGCAATCAGCCCCAGCATTTT.

The V gene is TRBV19, the J gene TRBJ2-5, with a weak D call TRBD2 (5 bases). Germline values: CDR1 LNHDA, CDR2 SQIVND (reference sequence). This CDR3 has 12 residues. The germline V and J ends were trimmed by 3 bases and 4 bases, with 6 bases remaining between them. CDR3 DNA sequence: TGTGCCAGTAGTATCGAGGGAGAGACCCAGTACTTC. This encodes CASSIEGETQYF.

V and J are TRBV6-5 and TRBJ2-7; 8 bases are a match to TRBD1. The junction had 5 bases not matched to a gene; V was cut back by 5 bases and J by 5 bases. Per the germline V gene, CDR1 is MNHEY and CDR2 is SVGAGI. The CDR3 spans 13 residues. The CDR3 is CASSRQGYHEQYF. CDR3 bases: TGTGCCAGCAGTCGACAGGGGTACCACGAGCAGTACTTC.

This chain uses TRBV28 with TRBJ1-1; D not resolved. The germline V and J ends were trimmed by 9 bases and 5 bases, with 16 bases remaining between them. Germline V gene lookup returns CDR1 MDHEN and CDR2 SYDVKM. This CDR3 is built from 13 residues. CDR3 region: CASYVGVQTEAFF. CDR3 DNA: TGTGCCAGTTACGTCGGAGTTCAAACTGAAGCTTTCTTT.

This chain connects TRBV5-1 to TRBJ2-1, with a tentative D call TRBD2 (5 bases). Germline assignment: CDR1 SGHRS and CDR2 YFSETQ. Trimming shortened V by 4 bases and J by 9 bases, and 14 bases separated the two germline ends. This CDR3 is 13 amino acids long. The CDR3 region is CASSPREAREQFF. In nucleotides, the CDR3 is TGCGCCAGCAGCCCCCGGGAAGCCCGTGAGCAGTTCTTC.

The J gene is TRBJ2-7, the V gene TRBV2, with TRBD1 matching 8 bases. Germline CDR1 reads SNHLY; CDR2 reads FYNNEI. V was clipped by 7 bases and J by 6 bases; unmatched bases: 11. The CDR3 is 14 residues long. CDR3 DNA: TGTGCCAGCATTCCCCAGGACAGGGCGTCCGAGCAGTACTTC. This sequence encodes CASIPQDRASEQYF.

J is TRBJ1-2 and V is TRBV28; 9 nucleotides align to TRBD1. Germline V gives CDR1 MDHEN, CDR2 SYDVKM. J lost 4 bases, V lost 7 bases, and 10 bases had no gene match. The CDR3 runs 15 residues. CDR3 in amino acids: CASTTRQGVVYGYTF. CDR3 in DNA: TGTGCCAGCACCACCCGACAGGGGGTTGTCTATGGCTACACCTTC.

The chain has TRBV5-4 and TRBJ2-2; 8 bases line up with TRBD2. This CDR3 has 18 residues. The trim removed 3 bases at V and 2 bases at J, leaving 12 bases unmatched. Germline V lookup: CDR1 SGHNT, CDR2 YYREEE (reference sequence). CDR3 protein: CASSSNIGLAGNTGELFF. The CDR3 nucleotides are TGTGCCAGCAGCTCTAACATTGGGCTAGCGGGTAACACCGGGGAGCTGTTTTTT.

The chain employs TRBV9 and TRBJ2-2, with D tentatively TRBD1 (6 bases). The CDR3 is 15 residues long. V lost 0 bases to trimming and J lost 4 bases, with 10 bases between them. The germline V gene encodes CDR1 SGDLS and CDR2 YYNGEE. This CDR3 reads CASSVDRAGTGELFF. In DNA, the CDR3 is TGTGCCAGCAGCGTAGACAGGGCGGGCACCGGGGAGCTGTTTTTT. Full variable domain (remainder filled in from reference TRBV9 and TRBJ2-2): DSGVTQTPKHLITATGQRVTLRCSPRSGDLSVYWYQQSLDQGLQFLIQYYNGEERAKGNILERFSAQQFPDLHSELNLSSLELGDSALYFCASSVDRAGTGELFFGEGSRLTVL.

In its sample, this clone was seen a few times. The chain carries TRBV9 and TRBJ2-7, with a tentative D call TRBD1 (6 bases). The CDR3 has 14 amino acids. The germline V gene has CDR1 SGDLS and CDR2 YYNGEE. Trimming removed 4 bases from V and 0 bases from J, with 11 bases in between. The CDR3 nucleotides read TGTGCCAGCAGCCAGGGGCCCTACTCCTACGAGCAGTACTTC. As protein: CASSQGPYSYEQYF.

The rearrangement links TRBV10-2 to TRBJ2-7; D perhaps matches TRBD2 (5 bases). With 5 bases removed from V and 5 bases from J, the gap between germline ends came to 16 bases. The CDR3 loop spans 14 amino acids. Germline CDR1 is WSHSY and CDR2 is SAAADI. The CDR3 here is CASSRPPMRDEQYF. DNA of the CDR3: TGCGCCAGCAGTCGTCCGCCTATGAGGGACGAGCAGTACTTC.

The V and J genes are TRBV28 and TRBJ2-5; D is unclear. CDR1 is MDHEN and CDR2 is SYDVKM in the germline V gene. V lost 6 bases and J 2 bases, leaving 10 bases between the germline ends. The CDR3 has 13 amino acids. The CDR3 protein is CASSPYLQETQYF. In DNA, the CDR3 is TGTGCCAGCAGCCCGTATCTGCAAGAGACCCAGTACTTC.

This rearrangement joins TRBV15 to TRBJ2-3; 9 nucleotides agree with TRBD2. The germline CDR1 and CDR2 sequences are LNHNV and YYDKDF (reference sequence). Trimming at V came to 3 bases and at J to 5 bases, leaving 12 bases not matched to a gene. This CDR3 is built from 17 residues. DNA for the CDR3: TGTGCCACCAGCAGGCAAAGTGCGGGGGGGCTCCTAGATACGCAGTATTTT. Protein product: CATSRQSAGGLLDTQYF.

This clone showed up just once. The chain joins TRBV6-6 to TRBJ1-1, with D possibly matching TRBD1 (6 bases). Germline V CDR1 and CDR2: MNHNY, SVGAGI (reference sequence). The CDR3 consists of 14 residues. V shed 2 bases and J shed 3 bases, with 10 bases lying between them. The CDR3 is CASSYGGPDTEAFF. For the CDR3, the DNA is TGTGCCAGCAGTTACGGGGGCCCCGACACTGAAGCTTTCTTT.

This clone was seen once. The V gene is TRBV7-3, the J gene TRBJ2-5, with D maybe TRBD2 (6 bases). Trimming stripped 5 bases from V and 3 bases from J, with 16 bases between. Germline lookup yields CDR1 SGHTA and CDR2 FQGTGA. The CDR3 sequence is 15 residues long. CDR3 region: CASSKDGGYEETQYF. For the CDR3, the DNA is TGTGCCAGCAGCAAGGATGGGGGGTACGAAGAGACCCAGTACTTC.

The chain has TRBV30 and TRBJ2-7; D perhaps matches TRBD2 (6 bases). Germline CDR1 reads GTSNPN; CDR2 reads SVGIG (reference sequence). Deletions cut 0 bases from V and 3 bases from J, with 18 bases between. The CDR3 loop spans 16 amino acids. The chain's CDR3 is CAWSVLRRDGVYEQYF. The CDR3 nucleotides are TGTGCCTGGAGTGTGTTGAGGCGGGATGGAGTCTACGAGCAGTACTTC.